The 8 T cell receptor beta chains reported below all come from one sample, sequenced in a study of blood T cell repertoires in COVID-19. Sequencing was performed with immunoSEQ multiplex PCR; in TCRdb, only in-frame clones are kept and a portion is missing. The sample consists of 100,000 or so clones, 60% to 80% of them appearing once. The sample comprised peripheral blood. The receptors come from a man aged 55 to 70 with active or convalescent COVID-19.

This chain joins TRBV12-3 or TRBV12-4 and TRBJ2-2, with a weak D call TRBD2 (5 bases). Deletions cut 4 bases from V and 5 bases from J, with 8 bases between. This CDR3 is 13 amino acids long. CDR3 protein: CASSSLGTGELFF. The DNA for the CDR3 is TGTGCCAGCAGTTCACTAGGGACCGGGGAGCTGTTTTTT.

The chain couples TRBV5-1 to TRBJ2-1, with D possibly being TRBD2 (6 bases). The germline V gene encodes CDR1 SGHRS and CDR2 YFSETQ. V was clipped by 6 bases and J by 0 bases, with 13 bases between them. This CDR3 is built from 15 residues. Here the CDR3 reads CASTYRGSSYNEQFF. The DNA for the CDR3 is TGCGCCAGCACCTATCGGGGGAGCTCCTACAATGAGCAGTTCTTC.

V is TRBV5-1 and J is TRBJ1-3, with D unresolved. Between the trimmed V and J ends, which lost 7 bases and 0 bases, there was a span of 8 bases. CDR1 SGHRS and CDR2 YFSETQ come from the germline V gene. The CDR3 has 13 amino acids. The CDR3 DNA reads TGCGCCAGCTCTTCCAGCTCTGGAAACACCATATATTTT. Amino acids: CASSSSSGNTIYF.

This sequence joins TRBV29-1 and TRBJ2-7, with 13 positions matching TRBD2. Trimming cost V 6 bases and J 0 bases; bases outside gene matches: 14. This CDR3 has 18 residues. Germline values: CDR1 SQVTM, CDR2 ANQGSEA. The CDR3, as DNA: TGCAGCGTCGAATCCCGGACTAGCGGGAGACCTTCCTCCTACGAGCAGTACTTC. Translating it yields CSVESRTSGRPSSYEQYF.

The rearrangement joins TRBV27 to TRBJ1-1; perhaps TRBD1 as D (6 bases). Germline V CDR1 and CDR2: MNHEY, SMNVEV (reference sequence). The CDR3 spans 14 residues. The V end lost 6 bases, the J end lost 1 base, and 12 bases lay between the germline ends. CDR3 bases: TGTGCCAGCAGGACGGGACAAAGGAACACTGAAGCTTTCTTT. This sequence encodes CASRTGQRNTEAFF.

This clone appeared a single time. CDR3: CASRGTGPTGELFF. The DNA for the CDR3 is TGCGCCAGCAGGGGGACAGGCCCCACCGGGGAGCTGTTTTTT. The J gene is TRBJ2-2, the V gene TRBV5-1; TRBD1 matches at 8 bases. With 5 bases clipped from V and 4 bases from J, the junction kept 4 bases outside the gene matches. The CDR3 contains 14 residues. Germline CDR1 reads SGHRS; CDR2 reads YFSETQ. The whole variable domain, filled in from reference TRBV5-1 and TRBJ2-2, reads KAGVTQTPRYLIKTRGQQVTLSCSPISGHRSVSWYQQTPGQGLQFLFEYFSETQRNKGNFPGRFSGRQFSNSRSEMNVSTLELGDSALYLCASRGTGPTGELFFGEGSRLTVL.

CDR3 loop: CASSLRQGGNSPLHF. In nucleotides, the CDR3 is TGTGCCAGCAGCTTGAGACAGGGAGGCAATTCACCCCTCCACTTT. J is TRBJ1-6 and V is TRBV11-2; 7 nucleotides line up with TRBD1. The CDR3 sequence is 15 residues long. With 3 bases clipped from V and 7 bases from J, the junction kept 6 bases outside the gene matches. Looked up from germline, CDR1 is SGHAT and CDR2 is FQNNGV.

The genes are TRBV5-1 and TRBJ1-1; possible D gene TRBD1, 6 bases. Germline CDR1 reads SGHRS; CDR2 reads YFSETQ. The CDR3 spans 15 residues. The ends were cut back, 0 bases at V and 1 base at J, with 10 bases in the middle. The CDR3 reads CASSLGQAKNTEAFF. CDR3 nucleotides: TGCGCCAGCAGCTTGGGACAGGCAAAGAACACTGAAGCTTTCTTT.